This T cell receptor (beta chain) originates from a study of blood T cell repertoires in COVID-19. Study-wide background: Samples of COVID-19 (acute and convalescent) were obtained from the United States, Italy and Spain. PBMCs, B-cell-depleted T cells, or T cells provided the cDNA or gDNA that made up the material.

Authors' processing steps: Estimates of nucleated cell counts were drawn from the amplification of reference gene primers. Libraries were prepared by immunoSEQ multiplex PCR; TCRdb keeps only in-frame clonotypes and omits some of them. For V, J and clone size, that table is used; D and trimming come from the DNA. The repertoire holds some 37,000 clones, with about nine tenths as singletons. The CDR3 has 13 residues. From germline, CDR1 is MNHEY and CDR2 SMNVEV (reference sequence). Trimming left V 3 bases short and J 4 bases short, with 9 bases between. The TCR was taken from an older man with acute or convalescent COVID-19. This chain joins TRBV27 and TRBJ1-2; D gene unclear. The sequenced sample was peripheral blood. The CDR3 spells CASSLLGGYGYTF. DNA of the CDR3: TGTGCCAGCAGTTTGCTCGGCGGCTATGGCTACACCTTC.